Shown below are 29 T cell receptor beta chains from a single sample sequenced in a study of human T cells and chemical hapten exposure. The time point denotes: patch test 2, 6 weeks after DPC sensitization. Treatment indicated: therapeutic diphenylcyclopropenone sensitization with weekly scalp DPC. TCRdb used MiXCR to reprocess the RACE reads, holding one entry per CDR3 protein. The sample has some 80,000 distinct CDR3 sequences, around 10% seen once. This specimen consisted of whole blood, obtained in connection with sensitization to the hapten diphenylcyclopropenone (DPC). Receptors were obtained from a man aged 18 to 35 with alopecia areata. Some clones in this sample may be carry-over from other donors' samples.

This clonotype was seen just once. The J gene is TRBJ2-3, the V gene TRBV20-1; possible D gene TRBD1, 6 bases. V was pared by 5 bases and J by 6 bases, with 21 bases between. Germline loops: CDR1 DFQATT, CDR2 SNEGSKA (reference sequence). The CDR3 runs to 15 residues. The CDR3 DNA reads TGCAGTGCTGGGAGCGACAGGACCGTCGAGGATACGCAGTATTTT. As protein: CSAGSDRTVEDTQYF.

This clonotype has a handful of counts. The gene calls are TRBV20-1 and TRBJ2-7; perhaps D is TRBD1 or TRBD2 (5 bases each). The CDR3 contains 14 residues. Trimming left V 0 bases short and J 7 bases short, with 16 bases between. Germline values: CDR1 DFQATT, CDR2 SNEGSKA (reference sequence). For the CDR3, the DNA is TGCAGTGCTAGAGATGCGGGCAGGGCAGGAGAGCAGTACGTC. Translated, it gives CSARDAGRAGEQYV.

This clonotype was recorded at least ten times. The chain couples TRBV7-3 to TRBJ2-3; D is undetermined. CDR3 size: 13 residues. V was shortened by 5 bases and J by 4 bases, with 10 bases between the two germline ends. CDR1 is SGHTA, CDR2 FQGTGA, per germline. The CDR3, as DNA: TGTGCCAGCAGCGCAAGATATGCAGATACGCAGTATTTT. Translation gives CASSARYADTQYF.

This clonotype was detected ten times or more. This chain connects TRBV11-3 to TRBJ1-6, with a weak D call TRBD1 (6 bases). V lost 6 bases and J lost 6, with 12 bases in between. Germline-derived CDR1 and CDR2 are SGHNT and YENEEA. CDR3 length equals 14 residues. CDR3 region: CASSLTGFNSPLHF. The CDR3 coding sequence is TGTGCCAGCAGTCTGACAGGTTTTAATTCACCCCTCCACTTT.

This clonotype was counted ten times or more. This rearrangement joins TRBV3-1 to TRBJ2-3, with D uncertain. This CDR3 contains 14 residues. Germline-derived CDR1 and CDR2 are LGHDT and YNNKEL (reference sequence). Trimming shortened V by 0 bases and J by 6 bases, and 10 bases separated the two germline ends. The CDR3 DNA follows: TGTGCCAGCAGCCAAGATGGAGAGGCGGATACGCAGTATTTT. Its translation is CASSQDGEADTQYF.

This chain connects TRBV7-2 to TRBJ1-1, with 7 nucleotides matching TRBD1. Germline V gene sequence: CDR1 SGHTA, CDR2 FQGNSA. J was trimmed by 6 bases and V by 4 bases; bases with no gene match: 5. This CDR3 spans 13 amino acids. The CDR3 sequence: CASSSRQGAEAFF. The CDR3 DNA reads as TGTGCCAGCAGCTCCCGACAGGGCGCTGAAGCTTTCTTT.

This clonotype was detected only a few times. The genes are TRBV28 and TRBJ2-7, with 9 positions matching TRBD2. The CDR3 spans 14 residues. The germline CDR1 and CDR2 sequences are MDHEN and SYDVKM. Trimming removed 7 bases from V and 5 bases from J; junction bases left unmatched: 9. The CDR3 DNA reads TGTGCCAGCACTCTACCCGGGACTAGCAACGAGCAGTACTTC. Translation: CASTLPGTSNEQYF.

The CDR3 coding sequence is TGTGCCAGCAGCCGCATGTACAATGAGCAGTTCTTC. It translates to CASSRMYNEQFF. This rearrangement joins TRBV11-2 to TRBJ2-1, with D unresolved. This CDR3 contains 12 residues. V was trimmed by 5 bases and J by 4 bases, leaving 6 bases between them. Germline V gives CDR1 SGHAT, CDR2 FQNNGV.

In its sample, this clonotype was seen many times. The chain recombines TRBV10-3 with TRBJ2-7; 7 bases are shared with TRBD2. The V segment lost 4 bases and the J segment 3 bases; nucleotides outside the gene matches: 0. The CDR3 is 12 amino acids. In germline, CDR1 is ENHRY, CDR2 SYGVKD. The CDR3 sequence: CAISGEGYEQYV. The CDR3 region has the DNA TGTGCCATCAGTGGGGAGGGCTACGAGCAGTACGTC.

There are many counts of this clonotype. J is TRBJ1-5 and V is TRBV3-1; D might be TRBD1 (5 bases). From germline, CDR1 is LGHDT and CDR2 YNNKEL (reference sequence). V gave up 3 bases and J gave up 7 bases, with 10 bases separating them. The CDR3 spans 13 residues. The DNA of the CDR3 is TGTGCCAGCAGCCACGGAGGGGAACAGCCCCAGCATTTT. Protein: CASSHGGEQPQHF. Full variable domain (rest looked up from reference TRBV3-1 and TRBJ1-5): DTAVSQTPKYLVTQMGNDKSIKCEQNLGHDTMYWYKQDSKKFLKIMFSYNNKELIINETVPNRFSPKSPDKAHLNLHINSLELGDSAVYFCASSHGGEQPQHFGDGTRLSIL.

This clonotype was detected ten times or more. This sequence joins TRBV20-1 and TRBJ2-5, with TRBD1 identical over 8 bases. With 3 bases clipped from V and 1 base from J, the junction kept 7 bases outside the gene matches. The CDR3 sequence is 15 residues long. Germline-derived CDR1 and CDR2 are DFQATT and SNEGSKA (reference sequence). CDR3 nucleotides: TGCAGTGCTAGTAGCCGCAGGGGGCTCCAAGAGACCCAGTACTTC. It translates to CSASSRRGLQETQYF.

This sequence joins TRBV29-1 and TRBJ1-2; D unclear. The V end lost 3 bases, the J end lost 0 bases, and 11 bases lay between the germline ends. Looked up from germline, CDR1 is SQVTM and CDR2 is ANQGSEA. The CDR3 is 14 amino acids. CDR3 in DNA: TGCAGCGTTGAGGCGGACCAAGCTAACTATGGCTACACCTTC. This sequence encodes CSVEADQANYGYTF.

The J gene is TRBJ1-2, the V gene TRBV4-1; 7 bases are a match to TRBD1. CDR3 length equals 13 residues. The V gene end was trimmed by 1 base and the J gene end by 7 bases; junction bases not matched to a gene: 3. Germline V gives CDR1 MGHRA, CDR2 YSYEKL. This chain's CDR3 is CASSQAGTVGYTF. The CDR3 DNA reads TGCGCCAGCAGCCAAGCAGGGACAGTTGGCTACACCTTC.

There are many counts of this clonotype. The chain couples TRBV7-2 to TRBJ1-1, with D unclear. Trimming took 2 bases from V and 1 from J, leaving 8 bases between them. The CDR3 spans 14 residues. Germline V gives CDR1 SGHTA, CDR2 FQGNSA. The CDR3: CASSLSRRNTEAFF. The CDR3 DNA reads as TGTGCCAGCAGCTTAAGTAGGCGGAACACTGAAGCTTTCTTT. Drawing the rest from reference TRBV7-2 and TRBJ1-1, the complete variable domain is GAGVSQSPSNKVTEKGKDVELRCDPISGHTALYWYRQSLGQGLEFLIYFQGNSAPDKSGLPSDRFSAERTGGSVSTLTIQRTQQEDSAVYLCASSLSRRNTEAFFGQGTRLTVV.

In its sample, this clonotype was seen a few times. V gene TRBV6-4 combines with J gene TRBJ2-7; TRBD1 matches 8 bases. Germline CDR1 and CDR2: MRHNA and SNTAGT. The ends lost 6 bases at V and 3 bases at J; junction bases unmatched: 10. The CDR3 is 15 amino acids. The CDR3 spells CASRATGTGDYEQYF. The CDR3, as DNA: TGTGCCAGCAGAGCTACAGGGACAGGCGACTACGAGCAGTACTTC.

There are a few counts of this clonotype. V usage is TRBV7-2 and J usage is TRBJ2-1; unclear D gene. The germline V gene has CDR1 SGHTA and CDR2 FQGNSA. V was trimmed by 4 bases and J by 6 bases, leaving 16 bases between them. This CDR3 is built from 15 residues. The CDR3 protein is CASSYGHSESNEQFF. In nucleotides, the CDR3 is TGTGCCAGCAGCTATGGGCATTCGGAGAGCAATGAGCAGTTCTTC.

The sample holds many counts of this clonotype. This chain uses TRBV29-1 with TRBJ2-3; TRBD2 matches at 8 bases. The CDR3 length is 14 residues. The germline CDR1 and CDR2 sequences are SQVTM and ANQGSEA. The V segment lost 3 bases and the J segment 4 bases; nucleotides outside the gene matches: 6. This CDR3 reads CSVDVAGSPDTQYF. CDR3 coding DNA: TGCAGCGTTGATGTAGCGGGGTCTCCAGATACGCAGTATTTT.

This chain uses TRBV20-1 with TRBJ2-7; D gene uncertain. This CDR3 comprises 12 residues. Germline CDR1 and CDR2: DFQATT and SNEGSKA (reference sequence). The germline V and J ends were trimmed by 6 bases and 6 bases, with 15 bases remaining between them. CDR3 in DNA: TGCAGTGCCCCAAGCAGAGAGAGCGAGCAGTACTTC. It encodes CSAPSRESEQYF.

V is TRBV10-3 and J is TRBJ1-1; D ambiguous. There are 14 residues in the CDR3. Deletions cut 3 bases from V and 4 bases from J, with 12 bases between. Germline CDR1 and CDR2: ENHRY and SYGVKD. CDR3 coding DNA: TGTGCCATCAGTGACGCCTACGGAGGCACTGAAGCTTTCTTT. As protein: CAISDAYGGTEAFF.

In this sample, this clonotype turned up many times. The rearrangement uses TRBV27 and TRBJ2-3; 16 nucleotides match TRBD2. V lost 5 bases, J lost 4 bases, and 9 bases stayed unmatched. CDR3 size: 18 residues. Germline V gene data show CDR1 as MNHEY and CDR2 as SMNVEV (reference sequence). DNA for the CDR3: TGTGCCAGCAGTCTGCCGGGACTAGCGGGAGGGCCGGCAGATACGCAGTATTTT. Translated: CASSLPGLAGGPADTQYF.

In this sample, this clonotype turned up many times. This chain joins TRBV20-1 and TRBJ2-1; 12 positions agree with TRBD2. Per the germline V gene, CDR1 is DFQATT and CDR2 is SNEGSKA (reference sequence). There are 16 residues in the CDR3. Losses at the gene ends were 0 bases for V and 9 bases for J; bases not matched to a gene: 9. The CDR3 bases are TGCAGTGCTAGAGATTCTAGCGGGGGGGCCTACGGTGAGCAGTTCTTC. Amino acids: CSARDSSGGAYGEQFF.

This clonotype showed up many times. V is TRBV6-1 and J is TRBJ1-1; perhaps TRBD1 as D (5 bases). Germline assignment: CDR1 MNHNS and CDR2 SASEGT. V dropped 5 bases and J dropped 5 bases, with 15 bases sitting between them. The CDR3 extends over 14 amino acids. As DNA, the CDR3 is TGTGCCAGCAGTATAAGGCAGGGAGGTACTGAAGCTTTCTTT. Encoded protein: CASSIRQGGTEAFF.

This clonotype has at least ten counts. This sequence joins TRBV11-2 and TRBJ1-4; no clear D gene. This CDR3 comprises 13 residues. The germline V and J ends were trimmed by 4 bases and 12 bases, with 15 bases remaining between them. Germline V CDR1 and CDR2: SGHAT, FQNNGV. The CDR3 coding sequence is TGTGCCAGCAGCTCCCTCGAATCCACGGAACTGTTTTTT. Amino acid sequence: CASSSLESTELFF.

This clonotype was counted at least ten times. The chain couples TRBV12-3 or TRBV12-4 to TRBJ2-3; 7 nucleotides agree with TRBD1. The trim removed 5 bases at V and 6 bases at J, leaving 11 bases unmatched. CDR3 length: 15 amino acids. The CDR3 region has the DNA TGTGCCAGCAGTCAACCGGGACAGCCGGCGGATACGCAGTATTTT. Its protein product is CASSQPGQPADTQYF.

This clonotype was found many times. V and J are TRBV11-2 and TRBJ2-4, with D perhaps matching TRBD1 (6 bases). The CDR3 runs 14 residues. From germline, CDR1 is SGHAT and CDR2 FQNNGV. V was cut by 6 bases and J by 2 bases, with 11 bases left in between. CDR3 sequence: CASREQGTKNIQYF. In DNA form, the CDR3 reads TGTGCCAGCAGGGAACAGGGAACCAAAAACATTCAGTACTTC.

This clonotype was found a few times. The rearrangement uses TRBV6-5 and TRBJ2-2, with 7 bases identical to TRBD1. The CDR3 sequence is 14 residues long. From germline, CDR1 is MNHEY and CDR2 SVGAGI. V trimming: 3 bases; J trimming: 6 bases; junction bases outside the gene matches: 4. CDR3 region: CASSYSTGAGELFF. Written as DNA, the CDR3 is TGTGCCAGCAGTTATTCTACAGGGGCCGGGGAGCTGTTTTTT.

This clonotype was observed at least ten times. The rearrangement uses TRBV14 and TRBJ1-2; no definite D call. The CDR3 contains 14 residues. The ends were cut back, 0 bases at V and 4 bases at J, with 9 bases in the middle. Germline V CDR1 and CDR2: SGHDN, FVKESK. DNA for the CDR3: TGTGCCAGCAGCCAAGATCTCGCCTTCTATGGCTACACCTTC. This encodes CASSQDLAFYGYTF.

This clonotype has at least ten counts. The chain carries TRBV7-9 and TRBJ2-1; either TRBD1 or TRBD2 may fit D (6 bases each). Trimming removed 4 bases at V and 12 bases at J, with 19 bases between. The germline V gene encodes CDR1 SEHNR and CDR2 FQNEAQ (reference sequence). The CDR3 has 14 amino acids. CDR3 nucleotides: TGTGCCAGCAGCTATGATTTTACAGGGCGGGGGCAGTTCTTC. Encoded protein: CASSYDFTGRGQFF.

This clonotype was seen at least ten times. The rearrangement uses TRBV27 and TRBJ2-3, with D perhaps matching TRBD2 (7 bases). There are 15 residues in the CDR3. Trimming took 5 bases from V and 2 from J, leaving 14 bases between them. Germline V gives CDR1 MNHEY, CDR2 SMNVEV (reference sequence). This chain's CDR3 is CASSSGGALTDTQYF. In nucleotides, the CDR3 is TGTGCCAGCAGTAGTGGGGGGGCCCTCACAGATACGCAGTATTTT.